What follows is one T cell receptor (beta chain) and its context. Its antigen is unknown. The data were taken from a study of response to subunit inactivated influenza vaccine. Study observations and caveats: There was a suggestion from the authors that each seasonal influenza vaccination recruits few new T cells.

Trimming removed 2 bases from V and 7 bases from J, with 6 bases in between. Germline CDR1 reads MNHEY; CDR2 reads SVGEGT. The CDR3 is made up of 11 amino acids. TCRdb called the RT-PCR reads again in MiXCR, with one record for every CDR3 protein. Of fewer than 600,000 distinct CDR3 sequences listed, more than 7% are singletons. The chain has TRBV6-2 or TRBV6-3 and TRBJ2-7; D remains unclear. The source was PBMCs from blood, collected 23 months after vaccination. The receptor's source is a man in his fifties or sixties who received an inactivated influenza vaccine. DNA for the CDR3: TGTGCCAGCAGTTACCATGGGGAGCAGTACTTC. This codes for CASSYHGEQYF.